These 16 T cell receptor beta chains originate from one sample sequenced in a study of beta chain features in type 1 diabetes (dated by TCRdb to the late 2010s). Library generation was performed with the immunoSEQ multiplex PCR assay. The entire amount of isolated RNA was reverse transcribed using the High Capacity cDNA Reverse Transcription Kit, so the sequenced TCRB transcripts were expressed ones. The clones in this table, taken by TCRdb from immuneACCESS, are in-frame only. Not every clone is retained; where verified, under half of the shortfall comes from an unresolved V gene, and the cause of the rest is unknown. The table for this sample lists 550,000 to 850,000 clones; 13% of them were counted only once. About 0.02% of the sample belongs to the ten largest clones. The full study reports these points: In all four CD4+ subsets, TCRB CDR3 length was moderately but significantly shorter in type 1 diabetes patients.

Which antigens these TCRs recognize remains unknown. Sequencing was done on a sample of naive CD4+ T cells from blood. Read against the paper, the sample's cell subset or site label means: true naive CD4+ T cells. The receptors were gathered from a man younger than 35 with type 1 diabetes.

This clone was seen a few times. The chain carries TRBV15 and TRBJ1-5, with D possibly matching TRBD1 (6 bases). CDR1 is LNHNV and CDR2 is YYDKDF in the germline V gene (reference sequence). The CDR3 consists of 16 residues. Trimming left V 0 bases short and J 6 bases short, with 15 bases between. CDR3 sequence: CATSRDGAGDSQPQHF. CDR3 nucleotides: TGTGCCACCAGCAGAGATGGGGCAGGGGATAGTCAGCCCCAGCATTTT.

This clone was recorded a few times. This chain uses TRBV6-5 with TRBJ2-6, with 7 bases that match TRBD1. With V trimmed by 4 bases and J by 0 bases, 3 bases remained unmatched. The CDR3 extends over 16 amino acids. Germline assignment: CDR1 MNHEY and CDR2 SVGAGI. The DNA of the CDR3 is TGTGCCAGCAGTTCCTCAGGGGGCTCTGGGGCCAACGTCCTGACTTTC. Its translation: CASSSSGGSGANVLTF.

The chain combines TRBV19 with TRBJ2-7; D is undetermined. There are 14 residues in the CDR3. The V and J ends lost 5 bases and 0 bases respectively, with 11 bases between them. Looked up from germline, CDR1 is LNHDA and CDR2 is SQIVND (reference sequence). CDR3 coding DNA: TGTGCCAGTAGTCCCGTAGCTGACTCCTACGAGCAGTACTTC. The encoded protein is CASSPVADSYEQYF.

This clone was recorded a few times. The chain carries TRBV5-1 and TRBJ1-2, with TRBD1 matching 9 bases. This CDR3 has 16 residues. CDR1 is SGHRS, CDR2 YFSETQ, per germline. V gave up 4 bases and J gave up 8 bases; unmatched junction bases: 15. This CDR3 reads CASSPGTGRAIDGYTF. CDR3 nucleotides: TGCGCCAGCAGCCCGGGGACAGGGAGGGCGATCGACGGCTACACCTTC.

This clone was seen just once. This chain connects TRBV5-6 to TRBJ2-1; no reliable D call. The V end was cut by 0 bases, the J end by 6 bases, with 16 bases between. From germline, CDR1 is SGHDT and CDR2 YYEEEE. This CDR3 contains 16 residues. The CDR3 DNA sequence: TGTGCCAGCAGCTTGGAACCGCTCTCCCCCTTCAATGAGCAGTTCTTC. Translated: CASSLEPLSPFNEQFF.

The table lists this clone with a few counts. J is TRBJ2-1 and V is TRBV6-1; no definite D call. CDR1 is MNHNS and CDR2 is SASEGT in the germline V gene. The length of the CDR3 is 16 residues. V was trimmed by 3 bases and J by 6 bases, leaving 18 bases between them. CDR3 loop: CASSELVSSTPNEQFF. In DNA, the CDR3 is TGTGCCAGCAGTGAGCTTGTCAGTTCTACTCCCAATGAGCAGTTCTTC.

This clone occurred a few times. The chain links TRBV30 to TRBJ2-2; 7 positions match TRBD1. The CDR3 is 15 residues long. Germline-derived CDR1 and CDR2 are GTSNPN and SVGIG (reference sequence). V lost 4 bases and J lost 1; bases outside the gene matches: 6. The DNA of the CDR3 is TGTGCCTGGAAGGAACAGGGGTGGAACACCGGGGAGCTGTTTTTT. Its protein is CAWKEQGWNTGELFF. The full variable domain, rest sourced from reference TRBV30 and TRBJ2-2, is SQTIHQWPATLVQPVGSPLSLECTVEGTSNPNLYWYRQAAGRGLQLLFYSVGIGQISSEVPQNLSASRPQDRQFILSSKKLLLSDSGFYLCAWKEQGWNTGELFFGEGSRLTVL.

This CDR3 is CASSSGRTEAFF. DNA of the CDR3: TGTGCCAGCAGTTCAGGGCGTACTGAAGCTTTCTTT. The chain joins TRBV28 to TRBJ1-1; weak D call: TRBD1 (5 bases). Deletions cut 4 bases from V and 5 bases from J, with 8 bases between. Germline V gives CDR1 MDHEN, CDR2 SYDVKM. This CDR3 is 12 amino acids long.

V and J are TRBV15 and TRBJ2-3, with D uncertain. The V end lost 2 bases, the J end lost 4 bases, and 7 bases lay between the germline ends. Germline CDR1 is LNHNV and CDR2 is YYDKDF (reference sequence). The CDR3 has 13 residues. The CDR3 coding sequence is TGTGCCACCAGCAGACGAGACTCAGATACGCAGTATTTT. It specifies CATSRRDSDTQYF.

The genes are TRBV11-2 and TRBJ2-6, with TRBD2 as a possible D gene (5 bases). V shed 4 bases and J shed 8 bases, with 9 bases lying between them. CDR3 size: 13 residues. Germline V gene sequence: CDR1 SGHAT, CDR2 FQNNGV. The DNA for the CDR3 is TGTGCCAGCAGCTCTAGAGGGACCAACGTCCTGACTTTC. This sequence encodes CASSSRGTNVLTF.

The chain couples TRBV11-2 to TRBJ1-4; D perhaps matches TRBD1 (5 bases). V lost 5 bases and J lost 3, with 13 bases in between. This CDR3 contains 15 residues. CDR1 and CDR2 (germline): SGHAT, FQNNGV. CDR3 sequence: CASSQHEGANEKLFF. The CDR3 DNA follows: TGTGCCAGCAGCCAACACGAAGGGGCTAATGAAAAACTGTTTTTT.

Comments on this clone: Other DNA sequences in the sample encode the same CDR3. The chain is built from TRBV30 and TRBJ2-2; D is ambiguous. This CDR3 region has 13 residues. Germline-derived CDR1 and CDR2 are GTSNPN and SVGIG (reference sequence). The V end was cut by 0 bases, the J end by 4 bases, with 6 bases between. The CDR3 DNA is TGTGCCTGGAGTGTACAAGGCACCGGGGAGCTGTTTTTT. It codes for CAWSVQGTGELFF.

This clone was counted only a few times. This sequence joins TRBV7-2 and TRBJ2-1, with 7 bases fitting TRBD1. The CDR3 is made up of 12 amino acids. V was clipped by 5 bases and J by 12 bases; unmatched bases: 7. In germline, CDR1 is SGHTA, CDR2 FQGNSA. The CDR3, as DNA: TGTGCCAGCAGCCTTGACAGGGAAGTGCAGTTCTTC. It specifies CASSLDREVQFF.

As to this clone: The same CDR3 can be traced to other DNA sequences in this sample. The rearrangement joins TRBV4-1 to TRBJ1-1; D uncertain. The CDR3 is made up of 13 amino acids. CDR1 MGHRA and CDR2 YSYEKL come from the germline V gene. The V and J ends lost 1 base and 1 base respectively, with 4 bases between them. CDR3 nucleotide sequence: TGCGCCAGCAGCCAAGGCAAGAACACTGAAGCTTTCTTT. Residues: CASSQGKNTEAFF.

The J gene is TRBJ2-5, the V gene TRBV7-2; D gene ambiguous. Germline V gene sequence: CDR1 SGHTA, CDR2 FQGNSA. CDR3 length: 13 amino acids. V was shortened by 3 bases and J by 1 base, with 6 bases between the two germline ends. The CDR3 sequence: CASSFYTQETQYF. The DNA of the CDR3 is TGTGCCAGCAGCTTTTATACCCAAGAGACCCAGTACTTC.

In nucleotides, the CDR3 is TGCAGCGTTGTTCTGGTGGCTGGAAACACCATATATTTT. Translated: CSVVLVAGNTIYF. The V gene is TRBV29-1, the J gene TRBJ1-3; D gene ambiguous. Trimming took 4 bases from V and 2 from J, leaving 9 bases between them. From germline, CDR1 is SQVTM and CDR2 ANQGSEA. The CDR3 is made up of 13 amino acids.